This is a list of T cell receptor beta chains from one sample in a study of shared clonotypes between healthy human individuals. This table comes from immunoSEQ multiplex PCR, and its TCRdb copy is limited to in-frame clones, with some not included. The sample shows 90,000 to 150,000 clones, approximately 70% of them seen only once. Specimen: memory CD8+ T cells sorted from blood. Receptors originate from a woman aged 25 to 45 in good health. The CDR3 runs from the conserved cysteine through the conserved F or W. Each record gives: V gene, J gene, D gene, clone size, CDR3 protein, CDR3 DNA. D genes are given only for firm matches. Rows give clone size only sometimes, using once, few, many, or a class for an expanded clone.

v_gene: TRBV6-4; j_gene: TRBJ2-3; d_gene: .; abundance: .; CDR3aa: CASSDDSISTDTQYF; CDR3nt: TGTGCCAGCAGTGACGATTCCATCAGCACAGATACGCAGTATTTT
v_gene: TRBV28; j_gene: TRBJ2-7; d_gene: .; abundance: .; CDR3aa: CASSLMRNEQYF; CDR3nt: TGTGCCAGCAGTTTAATGCGCAACGAGCAGTACTTC
v_gene: TRBV4-1; j_gene: TRBJ2-5; d_gene: .; abundance: .; CDR3aa: CASSQETREGAETQYF; CDR3nt: TGCGCCAGCAGCCAAGAGACCCGGGAAGGTGCGGAGACCCAGTACTTC
v_gene: TRBV6-6; j_gene: TRBJ1-2; d_gene: TRBD1; abundance: .; CDR3aa: CASVRTGGNYGYTF; CDR3nt: TGTGCCAGCGTCCGGACAGGAGGAAACTATGGCTACACCTTC
v_gene: TRBV7-8; j_gene: TRBJ1-1; d_gene: .; abundance: few; CDR3aa: CASSLDGGHDTEAFF; CDR3nt: TGTGCCAGCAGCTTAGACGGGGGGCATGACACTGAAGCTTTCTTT
v_gene: TRBV27; j_gene: TRBJ2-7; d_gene: .; abundance: few; CDR3aa: CASSLIWESEQYF; CDR3nt: TGTGCCAGCAGTTTGATCTGGGAGAGCGAGCAGTACTTC
v_gene: TRBV20-1; j_gene: TRBJ2-1; d_gene: .; abundance: .; CDR3aa: CSARDNSEQFF; CDR3nt: TGTAGTGCTAGAGATAACAGTGAGCAGTTCTTC
v_gene: TRBV6-4; j_gene: TRBJ2-3; d_gene: .; abundance: .; CDR3aa: CASSFSGESDTQYF; CDR3nt: TGTGCCAGCAGTTTTTCGGGAGAATCAGATACGCAGTATTTT
v_gene: TRBV5-6; j_gene: TRBJ2-6; d_gene: .; abundance: .; CDR3aa: CASSYLWESSSGANVLTF; CDR3nt: TGTGCCAGCAGTTATCTATGGGAGTCGAGCTCTGGGGCCAACGTCCTGACTTTC
v_gene: TRBV2; j_gene: TRBJ1-3; d_gene: .; abundance: .; CDR3aa: CASAPQNTIYF; CDR3nt: TGTGCCAGCGCTCCCCAAAACACCATATATTTT
v_gene: TRBV7-2; j_gene: TRBJ2-1; d_gene: .; abundance: .; CDR3aa: CASSWVFDEQFF; CDR3nt: TGTGCCAGCAGCTGGGTATTTGATGAGCAGTTCTTC
v_gene: TRBV27; j_gene: TRBJ2-7; d_gene: TRBD2; abundance: many; CDR3aa: CASAPTSGHYEQYF; CDR3nt: TGTGCCAGCGCGCCGACTAGCGGACATTACGAGCAGTACTTC
v_gene: TRBV11-2; j_gene: TRBJ2-7; d_gene: .; abundance: once; CDR3aa: CASSLRVGPEQYF; CDR3nt: TGTGCCAGCAGCCTAAGGGTAGGTCCCGAGCAGTACTTC
v_gene: TRBV2; j_gene: TRBJ2-4; d_gene: TRBD2; abundance: few; CDR3aa: CASSAFPSGMDIQYF; CDR3nt: TGTGCCAGCAGTGCGTTTCCTAGCGGGATGGACATTCAGTACTTC
v_gene: TRBV7-2; j_gene: TRBJ1-2; d_gene: .; abundance: .; CDR3aa: CASSLVDGNYGYTF; CDR3nt: TGTGCCAGCAGCTTAGTGGACGGGAACTATGGCTACACCTTC
v_gene: TRBV4-2; j_gene: TRBJ2-7; d_gene: TRBD2; abundance: .; CDR3aa: CASSQESSGGPYEQYF; CDR3nt: TGTGCCAGCAGCCAAGAATCTAGCGGGGGACCCTACGAGCAGTACTTC
v_gene: TRBV27; j_gene: TRBJ1-5; d_gene: .; abundance: .; CDR3aa: CASSLNGWGPAFNQPQHF; CDR3nt: TGTGCCAGCAGTTTGAACGGATGGGGCCCGGCATTCAATCAGCCCCAGCATTTT
v_gene: TRBV9; j_gene: TRBJ1-2; d_gene: .; abundance: .; CDR3aa: CASSATGGYGYTF; CDR3nt: TGTGCCAGCAGCGCGACCGGGGGCTATGGCTACACCTTC
v_gene: TRBV7-9; j_gene: TRBJ2-7; d_gene: .; abundance: once; CDR3aa: CASSLGQYEQYF; CDR3nt: TGTGCCAGCAGCTTGGGCCAATACGAGCAGTACTTC
v_gene: TRBV29-1; j_gene: TRBJ2-7; d_gene: TRBD2; abundance: .; CDR3aa: CSVLSGRGDEQYF; CDR3nt: TGCAGCGTTCTTAGCGGGAGAGGTGACGAGCAGTACTTC
v_gene: TRBV5-1; j_gene: TRBJ2-7; d_gene: TRBD2; abundance: .; CDR3aa: CASGLAGGFEQYF; CDR3nt: TGCGCCAGCGGCCTAGCGGGTGGTTTCGAGCAGTACTTC
v_gene: TRBV4-2; j_gene: TRBJ2-1; d_gene: TRBD2; abundance: .; CDR3aa: CASSQASGTSGYNEQFF; CDR3nt: TGTGCCAGCAGCCAGGCCTCCGGGACTAGCGGCTACAATGAGCAGTTCTTC
v_gene: TRBV6-5; j_gene: TRBJ1-1; d_gene: .; abundance: few; CDR3aa: CASSYSRSVEAFF; CDR3nt: TGTGCCAGCAGTTACTCGCGGTCTGTAGAAGCTTTCTTT
v_gene: TRBV5-1; j_gene: TRBJ2-1; d_gene: .; abundance: few; CDR3aa: CASSFELVTYNEQFF; CDR3nt: TGCGCCAGCAGCTTCGAGCTTGTCACCTACAATGAGCAGTTCTTC
v_gene: TRBV2; j_gene: TRBJ1-5; d_gene: .; abundance: .; CDR3aa: CASSVNSGNQPQHF; CDR3nt: TGTGCCAGCAGTGTCAACTCTGGCAATCAGCCCCAGCATTTT
v_gene: TRBV25-1; j_gene: TRBJ1-4; d_gene: .; abundance: .; CDR3aa: CASGAPGTPTTNEKLFF; CDR3nt: TGTGCCAGCGGGGCCCCGGGAACGCCAACAACTAATGAAAAACTGTTTTTT
v_gene: TRBV6-5; j_gene: TRBJ2-5; d_gene: TRBD2; abundance: .; CDR3aa: CASKAGVLETQYF; CDR3nt: TGTGCCAGCAAGGCGGGAGTCCTGGAGACCCAGTACTTC
v_gene: TRBV28; j_gene: TRBJ1-1; d_gene: .; abundance: many; CDR3aa: CASSSIFASGGDGSTEAFF; CDR3nt: TGTGCCAGCAGTTCCATTTTCGCTTCGGGGGGGGACGGTTCCACTGAAGCTTTCTTT
v_gene: TRBV7-9; j_gene: TRBJ1-2; d_gene: .; abundance: .; CDR3aa: CASSLGGLPYYGYTF; CDR3nt: TGTGCCAGCAGCTTAGGGGGGCTCCCCTACTATGGCTACACCTTC
v_gene: TRBV30; j_gene: TRBJ1-5; d_gene: .; abundance: large; CDR3aa: CASGQRSNQPQHF; CDR3nt: TGTGCCTCGGGCCAGAGAAGCAATCAGCCCCAGCATTTT
v_gene: TRBV7-8; j_gene: TRBJ2-7; d_gene: TRBD1; abundance: .; CDR3aa: CASSLGQPYEQYF; CDR3nt: TGTGCCAGCAGCTTGGGACAGCCCTACGAGCAGTACTTC
v_gene: TRBV28; j_gene: TRBJ2-7; d_gene: .; abundance: .; CDR3aa: CASSTPGHYTYEQYF; CDR3nt: TGTGCCAGCAGTACTCCGGGACACTATACCTACGAGCAGTACTTC
v_gene: TRBV7-6; j_gene: TRBJ2-7; d_gene: TRBD1; abundance: few; CDR3aa: CASSLAATGPDEQYF; CDR3nt: TGTGCCAGCAGCTTAGCGGCGACAGGGCCGGACGAGCAGTACTTC
v_gene: TRBV12-5; j_gene: TRBJ2-3; d_gene: .; abundance: .; CDR3aa: CASGLSGAQYF; CDR3nt: TGTGCTAGTGGTCTATCCGGGGCGCAGTATTTT
v_gene: TRBV6-5; j_gene: TRBJ1-1; d_gene: .; abundance: .; CDR3aa: CASSEGQEVTEAFF; CDR3nt: TGTGCCAGCAGTGAAGGACAAGAAGTCACTGAAGCTTTCTTT
v_gene: TRBV28; j_gene: TRBJ2-7; d_gene: .; abundance: once; CDR3aa: CASSLWDYEQYF; CDR3nt: TGTGCCAGCAGTTTATGGGACTACGAGCAGTACTTC
v_gene: TRBV7-3; j_gene: TRBJ2-5; d_gene: .; abundance: few; CDR3aa: CASSLFGSDGETQYF; CDR3nt: TGTGCCAGCAGCTTATTCGGGAGTGACGGAGAGACCCAGTACTTC
v_gene: TRBV25-1; j_gene: TRBJ2-3; d_gene: TRBD1; abundance: many; CDR3aa: CASSVGTGGTDTQYF; CDR3nt: TGTGCCAGCAGTGTCGGGACAGGAGGCACAGATACGCAGTATTTT
v_gene: TRBV15; j_gene: TRBJ2-4; d_gene: .; abundance: .; CDR3aa: CATSREASPVGIQYF; CDR3nt: TGTGCCACCAGCAGAGAGGCTTCACCGGTAGGCATTCAGTACTTC
v_gene: TRBV29-1; j_gene: TRBJ1-1; d_gene: .; abundance: .; CDR3aa: CSVEDRLNTEAFF; CDR3nt: TGCAGCGTGGAGGACAGACTGAACACTGAAGCTTTCTTT
v_gene: TRBV11-2; j_gene: TRBJ2-1; d_gene: .; abundance: .; CDR3aa: CASSLDPGAGQNNEQFF; CDR3nt: TGTGCCAGCAGCTTAGATCCCGGAGCGGGACAAAACAATGAGCAGTTCTTC
v_gene: TRBV5-1; j_gene: TRBJ2-3; d_gene: TRBD1; abundance: few; CDR3aa: CASSSGQGTDTQYF; CDR3nt: TGCGCCAGCAGCTCCGGACAGGGAACAGATACGCAGTATTTT
v_gene: TRBV5-1; j_gene: TRBJ2-7; d_gene: .; abundance: .; CDR3aa: CASSWSGRYYEQYF; CDR3nt: TGCGCCAGCAGCTGGTCAGGGAGATACTACGAGCAGTACTTC
v_gene: TRBV7-9; j_gene: TRBJ2-7; d_gene: .; abundance: .; CDR3aa: CASSPEVNSYEQYF; CDR3nt: TGTGCCAGCAGCCCAGAGGTCAACTCCTACGAGCAGTACTTC
v_gene: TRBV10-3; j_gene: TRBJ1-1; d_gene: .; abundance: .; CDR3aa: CAISESQDLNTEAFF; CDR3nt: TGTGCCATCAGTGAGTCACAGGACCTGAACACTGAAGCTTTCTTT
v_gene: TRBV27; j_gene: TRBJ2-7; d_gene: TRBD2; abundance: .; CDR3aa: CASSWSGSGAQQYF; CDR3nt: TGTGCCAGCAGTTGGAGCGGGAGTGGGGCTCAGCAGTACTTC
v_gene: TRBV6-4; j_gene: TRBJ2-6; d_gene: .; abundance: many; CDR3aa: CASSDSRSGANVLTF; CDR3nt: TGTGCCAGCAGTGACTCGAGGTCTGGGGCCAACGTCCTGACTTTC
v_gene: TRBV28; j_gene: TRBJ2-7; d_gene: TRBD1; abundance: .; CDR3aa: CASTLDRPWDEQYF; CDR3nt: TGTGCCAGCACCTTGGACAGGCCGTGGGACGAGCAGTACTTC
v_gene: TRBV29-1; j_gene: TRBJ2-7; d_gene: .; abundance: .; CDR3aa: CSVELAASSYEQYF; CDR3nt: TGCAGCGTTGAATTAGCTGCCAGCTCCTACGAGCAGTACTTC
v_gene: TRBV27; j_gene: TRBJ2-7; d_gene: .; abundance: .; CDR3aa: CASSFVVGAREQYF; CDR3nt: TGTGCCAGCTCCTTTGTAGTCGGGGCGCGAGAGCAGTACTTC
v_gene: TRBV6-1; j_gene: TRBJ1-2; d_gene: .; abundance: .; CDR3aa: CASSEQYRHYGYTF; CDR3nt: TGTGCCAGCAGTGAACAATACAGACACTATGGCTACACCTTC
v_gene: TRBV25-1; j_gene: TRBJ2-1; d_gene: .; abundance: .; CDR3aa: CASSDSGYEQFF; CDR3nt: TGTGCCAGCAGTGATTCCGGCTATGAGCAGTTCTTC